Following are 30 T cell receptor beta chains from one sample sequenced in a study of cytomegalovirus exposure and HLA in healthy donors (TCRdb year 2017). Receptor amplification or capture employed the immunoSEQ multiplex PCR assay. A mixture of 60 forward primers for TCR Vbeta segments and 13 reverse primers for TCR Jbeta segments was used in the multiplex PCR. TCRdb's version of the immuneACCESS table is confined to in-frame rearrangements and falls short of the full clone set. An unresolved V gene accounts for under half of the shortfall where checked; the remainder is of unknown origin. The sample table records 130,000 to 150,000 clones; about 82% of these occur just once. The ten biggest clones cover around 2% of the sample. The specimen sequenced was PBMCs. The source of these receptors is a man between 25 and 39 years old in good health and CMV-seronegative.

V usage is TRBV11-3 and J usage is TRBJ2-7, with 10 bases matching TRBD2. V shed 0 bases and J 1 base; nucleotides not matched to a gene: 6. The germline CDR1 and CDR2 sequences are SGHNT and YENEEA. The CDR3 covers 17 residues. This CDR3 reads CASSLDKGLAPSYEQYF. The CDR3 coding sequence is TGTGCCAGCAGCTTAGATAAGGGACTAGCGCCTTCCTACGAGCAGTACTTC.

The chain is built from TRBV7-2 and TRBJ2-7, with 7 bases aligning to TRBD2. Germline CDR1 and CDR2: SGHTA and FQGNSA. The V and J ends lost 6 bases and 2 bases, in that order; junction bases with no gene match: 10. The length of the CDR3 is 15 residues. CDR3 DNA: TGTGCCAGCAGGTACCGACAGCGGGGCCCCTACGAGCAGTACTTC. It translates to CASRYRQRGPYEQYF.

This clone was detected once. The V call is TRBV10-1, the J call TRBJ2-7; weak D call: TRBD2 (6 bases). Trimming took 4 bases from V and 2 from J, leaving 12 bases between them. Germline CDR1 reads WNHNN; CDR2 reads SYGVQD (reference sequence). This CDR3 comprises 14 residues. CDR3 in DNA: TGCGCCAGCAGTGGTCCTGGCGGGACCTACGAGCAGTACTTC. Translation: CASSGPGGTYEQYF.

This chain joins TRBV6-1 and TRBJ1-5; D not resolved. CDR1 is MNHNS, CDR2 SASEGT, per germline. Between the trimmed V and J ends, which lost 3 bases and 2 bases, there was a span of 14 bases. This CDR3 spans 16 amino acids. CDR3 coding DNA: TGTGCCAGCAGTGAGTTCCGGGGTAGTGGCAATCAGCCCCAGCATTTT. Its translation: CASSEFRGSGNQPQHF.

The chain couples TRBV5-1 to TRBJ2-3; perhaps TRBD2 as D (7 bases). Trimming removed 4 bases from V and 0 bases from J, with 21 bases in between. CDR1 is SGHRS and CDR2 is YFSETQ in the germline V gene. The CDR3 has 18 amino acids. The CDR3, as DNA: TGCGCCAGCAGCACTGCAGGAGGGGGGGCCACTAGCACAGATACGCAGTATTTT. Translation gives CASSTAGGGATSTDTQYF.

The CDR3 nucleotides read TGTGCTAGTGGTTCCGGGGAGACCCAGTACTTC. Translated: CASGSGETQYF. The V gene is TRBV12-5, the J gene TRBJ2-5; D gene uncertain. V was clipped by 4 bases and J by 5 bases, with 5 bases between them. Germline V gives CDR1 LGHNT, CDR2 FRNRAP. The CDR3 has 11 residues.

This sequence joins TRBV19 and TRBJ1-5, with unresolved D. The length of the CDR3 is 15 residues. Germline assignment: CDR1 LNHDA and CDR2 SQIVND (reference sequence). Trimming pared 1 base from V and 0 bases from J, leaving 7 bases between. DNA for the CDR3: TGTGCCAGTAGTATAGGGGCGCGTAGCAATCAGCCCCAGCATTTT. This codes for CASSIGARSNQPQHF.

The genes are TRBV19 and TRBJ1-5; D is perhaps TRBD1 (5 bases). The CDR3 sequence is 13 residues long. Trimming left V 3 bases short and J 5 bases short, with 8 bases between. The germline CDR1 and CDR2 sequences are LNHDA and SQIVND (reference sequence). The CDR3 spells CASSMAGHQPQHF. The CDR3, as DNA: TGTGCCAGTAGTATGGCAGGGCATCAGCCCCAGCATTTT.

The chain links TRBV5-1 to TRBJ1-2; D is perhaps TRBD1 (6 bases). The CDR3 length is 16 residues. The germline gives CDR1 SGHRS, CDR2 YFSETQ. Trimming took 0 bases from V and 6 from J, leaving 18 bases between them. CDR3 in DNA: TGCGCCAGCAGCTTGGCCGCGGGGGGGCTGACGAATGGCTACACCTTC. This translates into CASSLAAGGLTNGYTF.

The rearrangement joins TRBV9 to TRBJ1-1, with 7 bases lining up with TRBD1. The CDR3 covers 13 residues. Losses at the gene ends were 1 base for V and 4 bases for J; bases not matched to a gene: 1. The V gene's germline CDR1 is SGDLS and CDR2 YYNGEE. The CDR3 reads CASSVPGGTEAFF. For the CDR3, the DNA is TGTGCCAGCAGCGTACCAGGGGGCACTGAAGCTTTCTTT.

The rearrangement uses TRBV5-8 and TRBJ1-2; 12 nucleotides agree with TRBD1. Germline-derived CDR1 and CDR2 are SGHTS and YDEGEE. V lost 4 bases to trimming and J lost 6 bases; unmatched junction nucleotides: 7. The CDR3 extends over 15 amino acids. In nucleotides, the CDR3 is TGTGCCAGCAGCCCCGGGACAGGGGGCTTTGATGGCTACACCTTC. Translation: CASSPGTGGFDGYTF.

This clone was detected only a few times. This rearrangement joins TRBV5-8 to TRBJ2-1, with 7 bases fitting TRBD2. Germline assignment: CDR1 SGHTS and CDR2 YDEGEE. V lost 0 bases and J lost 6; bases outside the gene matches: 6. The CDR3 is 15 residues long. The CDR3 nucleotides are TGTGCCAGCAGCTTGGACGGGAGGACGGGCAATGAGCAGTTCTTC. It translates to CASSLDGRTGNEQFF.

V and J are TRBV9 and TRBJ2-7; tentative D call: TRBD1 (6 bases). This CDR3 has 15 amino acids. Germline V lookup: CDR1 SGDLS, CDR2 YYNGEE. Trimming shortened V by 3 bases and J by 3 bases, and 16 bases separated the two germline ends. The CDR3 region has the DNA TGTGCCAGCAGCGCCCGGGACATCTGGGACTACGAGCAGTACTTC. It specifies CASSARDIWDYEQYF. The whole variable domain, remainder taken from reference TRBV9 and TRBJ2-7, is DSGVTQTPKHLITATGQRVTLRCSPRSGDLSVYWYQQSLDQGLQFLIQYYNGEERAKGNILERFSAQQFPDLHSELNLSSLELGDSALYFCASSARDIWDYEQYFGPGTRLTVT.

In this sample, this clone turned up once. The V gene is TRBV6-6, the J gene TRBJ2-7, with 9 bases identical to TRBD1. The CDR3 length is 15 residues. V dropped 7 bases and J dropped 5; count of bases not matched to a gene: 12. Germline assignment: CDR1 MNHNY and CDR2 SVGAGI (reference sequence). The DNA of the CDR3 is TGTGCCAGCACCTACACCGGGACAGGGAGCCACGAGCAGTACTTC. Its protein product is CASTYTGTGSHEQYF.

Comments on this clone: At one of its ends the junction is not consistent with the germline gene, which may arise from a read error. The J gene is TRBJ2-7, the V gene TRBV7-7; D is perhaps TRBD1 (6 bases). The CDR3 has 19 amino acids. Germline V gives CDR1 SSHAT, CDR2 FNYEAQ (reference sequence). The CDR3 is CASSPSPSTGPATSYEQYF. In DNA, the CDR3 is TGTGCTAGCAGCCCATCACCTTCCACAGGGCCTGCGACCTCCTACGAGCAGTACTTC.

CDR3 DNA sequence: TGTGCCAGCTCACCAAGTCCAGGGGTGAACACTGAAGCTTTCTTT. Its protein product is CASSPSPGVNTEAFF. The rearrangement joins TRBV18 to TRBJ1-1; tentative D call: TRBD1 (6 bases). This CDR3 spans 15 amino acids. Germline loops: CDR1 KGHSH, CDR2 LQKENI. With 2 bases removed from V and 0 bases from J, the gap between germline ends came to 10 bases.

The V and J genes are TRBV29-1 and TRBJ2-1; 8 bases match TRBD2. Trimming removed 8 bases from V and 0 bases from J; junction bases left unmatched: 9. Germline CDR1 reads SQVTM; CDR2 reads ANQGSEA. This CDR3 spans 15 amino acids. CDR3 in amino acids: CSIPLTSGSYNEQFF. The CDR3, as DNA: TGCAGCATACCATTAACTAGCGGCTCCTACAATGAGCAGTTCTTC.

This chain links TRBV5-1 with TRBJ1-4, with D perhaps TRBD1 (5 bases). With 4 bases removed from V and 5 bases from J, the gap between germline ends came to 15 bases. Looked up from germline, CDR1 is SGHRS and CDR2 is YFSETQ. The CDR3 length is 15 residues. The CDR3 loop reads CASSPGWGENEKLFF. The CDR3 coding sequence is TGCGCCAGCAGCCCCGGGTGGGGCGAGAATGAAAAACTGTTTTTT.

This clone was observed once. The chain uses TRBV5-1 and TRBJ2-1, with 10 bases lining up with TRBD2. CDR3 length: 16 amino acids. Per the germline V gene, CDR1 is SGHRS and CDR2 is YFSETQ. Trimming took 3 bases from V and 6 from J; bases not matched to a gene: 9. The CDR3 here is CASSSPGLARVNEQFF. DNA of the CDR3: TGCGCCAGCAGCTCACCGGGACTAGCGCGAGTCAATGAGCAGTTCTTC.

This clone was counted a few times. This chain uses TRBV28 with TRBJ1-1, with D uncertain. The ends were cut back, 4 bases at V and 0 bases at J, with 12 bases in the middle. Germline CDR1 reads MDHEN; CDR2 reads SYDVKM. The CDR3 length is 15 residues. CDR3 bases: TGTGCCAGCAGTTCCCCAGGTCCTATGAACACTGAAGCTTTCTTT. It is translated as CASSSPGPMNTEAFF.

CDR3 bases: TGTGCCATCAAGAGCCGGGAGAGGAACACTGAAGCTTTCTTT. Translated: CAIKSRERNTEAFF. The genes are TRBV10-3 and TRBJ1-1, with D unclear. This CDR3 is built from 14 residues. The ends were cut back, 7 bases at V and 1 base at J, with 13 bases in the middle. Germline values: CDR1 ENHRY, CDR2 SYGVKD.

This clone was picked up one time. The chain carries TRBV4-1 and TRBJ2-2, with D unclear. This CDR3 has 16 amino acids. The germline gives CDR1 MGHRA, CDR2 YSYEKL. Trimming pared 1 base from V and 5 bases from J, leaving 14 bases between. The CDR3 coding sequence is TGCGCCAGCAGCCAAGTGGTGCAGGTCTCAACCGGGGAGCTGTTTTTT. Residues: CASSQVVQVSTGELFF.

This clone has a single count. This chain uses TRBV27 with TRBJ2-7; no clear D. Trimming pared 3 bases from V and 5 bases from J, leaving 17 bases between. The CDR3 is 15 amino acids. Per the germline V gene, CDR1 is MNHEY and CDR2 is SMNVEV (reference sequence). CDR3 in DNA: TGTGCCAGCAGTTTTCTTTTACGGCGGTCCCACGAGCAGTACTTC. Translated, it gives CASSFLLRRSHEQYF.

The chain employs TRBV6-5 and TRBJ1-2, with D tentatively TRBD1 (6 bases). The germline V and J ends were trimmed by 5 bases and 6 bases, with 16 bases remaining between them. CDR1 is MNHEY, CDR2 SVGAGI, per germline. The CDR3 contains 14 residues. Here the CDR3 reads CASSLLGGADGYTF. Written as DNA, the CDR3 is TGTGCCAGCAGTCTTCTCGGGGGGGCTGATGGCTACACCTTC.

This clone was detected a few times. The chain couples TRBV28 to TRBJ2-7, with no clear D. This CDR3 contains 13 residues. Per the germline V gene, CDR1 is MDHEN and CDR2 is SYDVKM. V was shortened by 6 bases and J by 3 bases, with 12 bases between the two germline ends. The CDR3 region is CASSPGVLYEQYF. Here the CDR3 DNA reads TGTGCCAGCAGCCCAGGCGTACTCTACGAGCAGTACTTC.

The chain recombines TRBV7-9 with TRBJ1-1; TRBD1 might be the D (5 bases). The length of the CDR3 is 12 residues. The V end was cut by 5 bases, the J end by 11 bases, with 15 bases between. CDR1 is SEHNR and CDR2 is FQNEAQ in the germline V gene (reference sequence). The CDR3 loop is CASSDAGGEAFF. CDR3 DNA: TGTGCCAGCAGCGACGCGGGGGGTGAGGCTTTCTTT.

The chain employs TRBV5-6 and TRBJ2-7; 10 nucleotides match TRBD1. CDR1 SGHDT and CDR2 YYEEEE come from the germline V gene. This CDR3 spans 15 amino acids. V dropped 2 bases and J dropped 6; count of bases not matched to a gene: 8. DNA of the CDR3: TGTGCCAGCAGCTTACTAGGGACAGGGGAGGGCGAGCAGTACTTC. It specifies CASSLLGTGEGEQYF.

CDR3 sequence reads: CASSARLAGGQEQFF. The CDR3 DNA follows: TGTGCCAGCAGCGCACGACTAGCGGGAGGCCAGGAGCAGTTCTTC. The rearrangement uses TRBV9 and TRBJ2-1; 13 nucleotides align to TRBD2. The CDR3 runs to 15 residues. Trimming removed 3 bases from V and 10 bases from J; junction bases left unmatched: 7. Germline CDR1 reads SGDLS; CDR2 reads YYNGEE. Based on the CDR3 plus reference TRBV9 and TRBJ2-1, the full variable domain is DSGVTQTPKHLITATGQRVTLRCSPRSGDLSVYWYQQSLDQGLQFLIQYYNGEERAKGNILERFSAQQFPDLHSELNLSSLELGDSALYFCASSARLAGGQEQFFGPGTRLTVL.

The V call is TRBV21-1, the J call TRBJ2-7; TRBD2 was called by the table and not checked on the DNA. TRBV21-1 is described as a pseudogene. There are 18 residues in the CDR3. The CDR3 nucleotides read TGTGCCAGCAGCAACCCCGCGTCGACTAGCGGGAGTACGTACGAGCAGTACTTC. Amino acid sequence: CASSNPASTSGSTYEQYF.

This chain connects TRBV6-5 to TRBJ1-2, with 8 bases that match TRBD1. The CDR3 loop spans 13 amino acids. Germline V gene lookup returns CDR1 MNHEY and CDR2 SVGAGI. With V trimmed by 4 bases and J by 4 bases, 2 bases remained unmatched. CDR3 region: CASSWDRTYGYTF. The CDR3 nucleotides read TGTGCCAGCAGTTGGGACAGGACCTATGGCTACACCTTC.